Listed below are T cell receptor beta chains from one sample, sequenced in a study of neurological immune-mediated disorders. Each CDR3 protein gets one entry after TCRdb re-called the 5' RACE reads with MiXCR. The repertoire includes around 78,000 distinct CDR3 sequences, roughly 18% of them detected once, and 15% sits in the top ten. The sequencing input was PBMCs. The origin of the receptors is a middle-aged woman in good health. CDR3s include the opening cysteine and the closing phenylalanine or tryptophan. A D gene is named only where the DNA matches it firmly. Only some rows state a clone size, as once, few, many or a class for expanded clones.

CDR3 DNA	CDR3 protein	D gene	clone size	V gene	J gene
TGCGCCAGCAGCCGGTCCGGGACAGGGCTTTACGAGACCCAGTACTTC	CASSRSGTGLYETQYF	TRBD1	many	TRBV5-1	TRBJ2-5
TGTGCCAGCAGTAAAAGGGACAGTAGCACAGATACGCAGTATTTT	CASSKRDSSTDTQYF	TRBD1	many	TRBV7-8	TRBJ2-3
TGTGCCAGCAGCCTCAAGTGGGATGGCAATCAGCCCCAGCATTTT	CASSLKWDGNQPQHF	.	many	TRBV5-5	TRBJ1-5
TGCGCCAGCGACCCCCGGGCCTTACACTTC	CASDPRALHF	.	many	TRBV5-1	TRBJ2-5
TGCAGTGCTAGAGGTTGGGACAGGGTGAGAGAGACCCAGTACTTC	CSARGWDRVRETQYF	TRBD1	many	TRBV20-1	TRBJ2-5
TGTGCCAGCAGCTCCCTCGGACTAGCGGCCTACAATGAGCAGTTCTTC	CASSSLGLAAYNEQFF	TRBD2	many	TRBV5-6	TRBJ2-1
TGTGCCAGCAGTTCCCAAGAGACCCAGTACTTC	CASSSQETQYF	.	many	TRBV6-6	TRBJ2-5
TGTGCCAGCAGCCCCTCAGGTCGTGGCGGGGAGGGAGAGACCCAGTACTTC	CASSPSGRGGEGETQYF	TRBD2	many	TRBV7-2	TRBJ2-5
TGTGCCAGTAGTATTCAGGCTGGGGCCAACGTCCTGACTTTC	CASSIQAGANVLTF	.	few	TRBV19	TRBJ2-6
TGTGCCAGCAGCCTCTCTAGCGGGGGGGCGAGGAATACGCAGTATTTT	CASSLSSGGARNTQYF	TRBD2	many	TRBV7-2	TRBJ2-3
TGCAGTGCCTATGGCCCGCTAGCGGGGGGGGACGAGCAGTACTTC	CSAYGPLAGGDEQYF	TRBD2	many	TRBV20-1	TRBJ2-7
TGCGCCAGCAGCTTGGTCGGGGATGCGGGGGAGACCCAGTACTTC	CASSLVGDAGETQYF	.	.	TRBV5-1	TRBJ2-5
TGTGCCAGTAGTAAACGTAGTACAGCGAATGGCTACACCTTC	CASSKRSTANGYTF	.	.	TRBV19	TRBJ1-2
TGCGCCAGCAGCTTCTACCGGGACGGACGCGACAATGAGCAGTTCTTC	CASSFYRDGRDNEQFF	.	many	TRBV5-1	TRBJ2-1
TGCGCCAGCAGCTTGTGGGGGACAGGGGGTTACACTGAAGCTTTCTTT	CASSLWGTGGYTEAFF	TRBD1	many	TRBV5-1	TRBJ1-1
TGCGCCAGCAGCTCAACCGACGGTTTCACAGATACGCAGTATTTT	CASSSTDGFTDTQYF	.	many	TRBV5-1	TRBJ2-3
TGTGCCTCCCGAGCCCTGGATTGGACAGCTAACTATGGCTACACCTTC	CASRALDWTANYGYTF	.	many	TRBV10-3	TRBJ1-2
TGCAGTGCTAAACTAGCGGGGGGGTACAATGAGCAGTTCTTC	CSAKLAGGYNEQFF	TRBD2	.	TRBV20-1	TRBJ2-1
TGTGCCAGCAGTTACCGGGACAGGGATTATAGCAATCAGCCCCAGCATTTT	CASSYRDRDYSNQPQHF	TRBD1	many	TRBV6-6	TRBJ1-5
TGTGCCAGCAGCTTGGGCGACACCGAGCAGTACTTC	CASSLGDTEQYF	.	.	TRBV5-6	TRBJ2-7
TGCGCCAGCAGCCAAGATCCCAGCGGGGGGGCCGTTGACGAGCAGTACTTC	CASSQDPSGGAVDEQYF	TRBD2	many	TRBV4-3	TRBJ2-7
TGCGCCAGCAGATTGACAGGGACATCCTACAATGAGCAGTTCTTC	CASRLTGTSYNEQFF	TRBD1	many	TRBV5-1	TRBJ2-1
TGTGCCAGCAGTTTGGCAGGGTCAAAAGATACGCAGTATTTT	CASSLAGSKDTQYF	.	many	TRBV28	TRBJ2-3
TGTGCCAGCAGGTCCGGGTGGGGCACTGAAGCTTTCTTT	CASRSGWGTEAFF	.	.	TRBV6-5	TRBJ1-1
TGTGCCAGCAGCTCGACAGGGGGGAACCAGGGAAATCAGCCCCAGCATTTT	CASSSTGGNQGNQPQHF	TRBD1	many	TRBV6-2/TRBV6-3	TRBJ1-5
TGTGCCAGCAGTTCCCGCGGGGTATATACGCAGTATTTT	CASSSRGVYTQYF	.	.	TRBV7-2	TRBJ2-3
TGCAGTGCTCTTATCAGTATCAGGCCCTTCTTC	CSALISIRPFF	.	many	TRBV20-1	TRBJ2-1
TGCAGTGCCGAGCACAGGGGTGGAAAGAGCAATCAGCCCCAGCATTTT	CSAEHRGGKSNQPQHF	TRBD1	many	TRBV20-1	TRBJ1-5
TGTGCCAGCAGCTTCCGGGAGGATGAAGCTTTCTTT	CASSFREDEAFF	.	many	TRBV5-6	TRBJ1-1
TGTGCCAGCAGTTTGTCCGGGGGCGGGAACACTGAAGCTTTCTTT	CASSLSGGGNTEAFF	.	many	TRBV12-3/TRBV12-4	TRBJ1-1
TGCGCCAGCAGCTTGGCGACAGATACGAACACCGGGGAGCTGTTTTTT	CASSLATDTNTGELFF	.	many	TRBV5-1	TRBJ2-2
TGTGCCATCAGGGGGGCCGACAGTTACAATGAGCAGTTCTTC	CAIRGADSYNEQFF	.	many	TRBV10-3	TRBJ2-1
TGCGCCAGCAGCCTCCGCTACTCCTCCCCGGGCTCAGATACGCAGTATTTT	CASSLRYSSPGSDTQYF	.	.	TRBV5-1	TRBJ2-3
TGTGCCAGCAGTTTGATACAGGGTGAAGAGACCCAGTACTTC	CASSLIQGEETQYF	.	many	TRBV12-3/TRBV12-4	TRBJ2-5
TGTGCCAGCAGTTCCATCGAGCGGGGGGGCATAGGGAATGAGCAGTTCTTC	CASSSIERGGIGNEQFF	TRBD2	.	TRBV6-2/TRBV6-3	TRBJ2-1
TGTGCCAGCATGAGAAGCGGGGGCGGTTACAATGAGCAGTTCTTC	CASMRSGGGYNEQFF	TRBD2	many	TRBV2	TRBJ2-1
TGCAGTGCCAGCCCCCTGGCGGGGGGGATAGAGACCCAGTACTTC	CSASPLAGGIETQYF	TRBD2	many	TRBV20-1	TRBJ2-5
TGTGCCAGCAGCCCTAGCGGGGGGGCGGAGGAACAGTTCTTC	CASSPSGGAEEQFF	TRBD2	many	TRBV7-3	TRBJ2-1
TGTGCCAGCAGCTTAGAGGCAGGGGGCTCCACTGAAGCTTTCTTT	CASSLEAGGSTEAFF	TRBD1	many	TRBV7-2	TRBJ1-1
TGTGCCAGTAGTCTCGGGACGGCGGGGGTCCATGAGCAGTTCTTC	CASSLGTAGVHEQFF	TRBD2	few	TRBV19	TRBJ2-1
TGTGCCATCAGCGGCGCTGATACGCAGTATTTT	CAISGADTQYF	.	few	TRBV10-3	TRBJ2-3
TGCAGTGCTAGAGATATGGGAGGCGGGTGGGATACGCAGTATTTT	CSARDMGGGWDTQYF	.	many	TRBV20-1	TRBJ2-3
TGCAGTGCTAGAGATGGACAGGGGGCGCCGAACACCGGGGAGCTGTTTTTT	CSARDGQGAPNTGELFF	TRBD1	many	TRBV20-1	TRBJ2-2
TGTGCCAGCAGCCCCGGGACATATTATGGCTACACCTTC	CASSPGTYYGYTF	.	many	TRBV6-1	TRBJ1-2
TGTGCCACCAGCAGAGGGTCAGGTGGCAATCAGCCCCAGCATTTT	CATSRGSGGNQPQHF	.	many	TRBV15	TRBJ1-5
TGTGCCAGCAGCTTAGGGGAGACAGGTGGGGACTACGAGCAGTACTTC	CASSLGETGGDYEQYF	.	many	TRBV7-2	TRBJ2-7
TGTGCCAGCAGCCCCGGGACGGAATCACCCCTCCACTTT	CASSPGTESPLHF	.	many	TRBV7-3	TRBJ1-6